The clone carrying this TCR beta chain was found once. Its antigen is not known. This sample is drawn from a study of OX40 agonist ivuxolimab in advanced cancers. Overall study: The patients got ivuxolimab, which is an agonistic anti-OX40 (CD134) antibody.

Study-wide points: Expanded clones belonging to CD8+ T cells outnumbered, on average, those of CD4+.

Germline CDR1 and CDR2: MNHEY and SMNVEV (reference sequence). V trimming: 2 bases; J trimming: 9 bases; junction bases outside the gene matches: 3. CDR3 size: 13 residues. The cohort excluded patients with autoimmune disease history or systemic immunosuppression. Profiled with immunoSEQ multiplex PCR; TCRdb holds only in-frame clones, not every one. The table records roughly 120,000 clones, 92% of them present only once. The input for sequencing was CD4+ or CD8+ T cells sorted from blood, taken in a trial of the OX40 agonist ivuxolimab. This TCR was sampled from an adult with an advanced solid tumor such as melanoma, head and neck, liver or kidney cancer. The V gene is TRBV27, the J gene TRBJ2-1; 8 bases are shared with TRBD2. The CDR3 loop reads CASSLAGGVEQFF. DNA for the CDR3: TGTGCCAGCAGTTTAGCCGGGGGGGTTGAGCAGTTCTTC.